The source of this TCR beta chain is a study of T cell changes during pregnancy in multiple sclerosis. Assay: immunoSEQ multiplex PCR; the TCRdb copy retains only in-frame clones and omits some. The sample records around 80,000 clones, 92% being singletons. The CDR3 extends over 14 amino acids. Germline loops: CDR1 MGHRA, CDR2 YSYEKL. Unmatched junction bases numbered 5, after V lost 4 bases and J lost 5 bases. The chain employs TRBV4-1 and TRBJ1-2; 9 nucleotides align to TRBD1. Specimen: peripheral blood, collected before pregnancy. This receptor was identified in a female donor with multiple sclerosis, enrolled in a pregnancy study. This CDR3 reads CASSRTGDKYGYTF. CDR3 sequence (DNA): TGCGCCAGCAGCCGGACAGGGGACAAGTATGGCTACACCTTC.